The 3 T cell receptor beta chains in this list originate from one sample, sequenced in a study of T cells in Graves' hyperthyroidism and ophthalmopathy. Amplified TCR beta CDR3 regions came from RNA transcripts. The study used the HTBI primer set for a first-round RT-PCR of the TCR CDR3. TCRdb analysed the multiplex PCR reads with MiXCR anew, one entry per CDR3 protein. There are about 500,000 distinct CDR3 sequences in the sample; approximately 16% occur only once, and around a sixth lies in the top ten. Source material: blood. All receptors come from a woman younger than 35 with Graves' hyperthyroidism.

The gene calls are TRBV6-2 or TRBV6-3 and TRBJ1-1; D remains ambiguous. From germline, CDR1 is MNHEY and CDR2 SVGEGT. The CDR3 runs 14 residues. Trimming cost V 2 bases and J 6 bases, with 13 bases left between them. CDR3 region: CASSYSKIIAEAFF. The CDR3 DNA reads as TGTGCCAGCAGTTACAGTAAAATTATCGCTGAAGCTTTCTTT.

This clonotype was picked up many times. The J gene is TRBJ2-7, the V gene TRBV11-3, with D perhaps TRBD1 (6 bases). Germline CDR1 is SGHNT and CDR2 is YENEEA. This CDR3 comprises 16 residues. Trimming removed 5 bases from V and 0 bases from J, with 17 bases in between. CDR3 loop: CASSPRGGRSSYEQYF. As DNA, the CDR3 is TGTGCCAGCAGCCCACGAGGGGGACGCAGCTCCTACGAGCAGTACTTC.

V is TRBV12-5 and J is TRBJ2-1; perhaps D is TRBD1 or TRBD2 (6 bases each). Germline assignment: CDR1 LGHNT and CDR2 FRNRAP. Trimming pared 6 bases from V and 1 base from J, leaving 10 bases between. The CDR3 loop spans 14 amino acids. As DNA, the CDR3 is TGTGCTAGTGGGGAGGGGGGTTCCTACAATGAGCAGTTCTTC. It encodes CASGEGGSYNEQFF.